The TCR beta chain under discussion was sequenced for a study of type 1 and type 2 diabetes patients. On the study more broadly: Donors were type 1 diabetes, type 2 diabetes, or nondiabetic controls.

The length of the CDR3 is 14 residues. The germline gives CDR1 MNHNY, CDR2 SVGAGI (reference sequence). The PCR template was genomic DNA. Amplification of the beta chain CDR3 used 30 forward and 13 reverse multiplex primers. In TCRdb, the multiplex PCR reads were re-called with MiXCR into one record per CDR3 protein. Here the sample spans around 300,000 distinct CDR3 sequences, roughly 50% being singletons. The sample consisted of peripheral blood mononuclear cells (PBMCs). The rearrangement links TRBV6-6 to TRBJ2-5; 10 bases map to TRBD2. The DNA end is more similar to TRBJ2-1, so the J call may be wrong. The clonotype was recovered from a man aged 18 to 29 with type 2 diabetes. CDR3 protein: CASSPSGSINEQFF. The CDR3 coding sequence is TGTGCCAGCAGTCCTAGCGGGAGTATCAATGAGCAGTTCTTC.